A single sample is the source of the 22 T cell receptor beta chains below, sequenced in a study of OX40 agonist ivuxolimab in advanced cancers. Sequencing used immunoSEQ multiplex PCR; TCRdb keeps in-frame clones, though not all of them. Altogether about 71,000 clones are present, 94% being singletons, with the ten largest covering approximately 14%. The starting material was CD4+ or CD8+ T cells sorted from blood, obtained in a trial of the OX40 agonist ivuxolimab. The source of these receptors is an adult with an advanced solid tumor such as melanoma, head and neck, liver or kidney cancer.

A note on this clone: An end of the junction differs from the germline gene, which may be a read error. Distinct nucleotide sequences in the sample also encode this CDR3. The chain uses TRBV28 and TRBJ2-7; no firm D call. This CDR3 is 11 amino acids long. Germline values: CDR1 MDHEN, CDR2 SYDVKM. CDR3 region: CASSLVSEQYF. As DNA, the CDR3 is TGTGCCAGCAGTTTAGTGTCAGAGCAGTACTTT. The variable domain in full, completed from reference TRBV28 and TRBJ2-7, reads DVKVTQSSRYLVKRTGEKVFLECVQDMDHENMFWYRQDPGLGLRLIYFSYDVKMKEKGDIPEGYSVSREKKERFSLILESASTNQTSMYLCASSLVSEQYFGPGTRLTVT.

V gene TRBV6-1 combines with J gene TRBJ1-5; no clear D gene. Between the trimmed V and J ends, which lost 7 bases and 0 bases, there was a span of 13 bases. CDR3 size: 15 residues. Germline CDR1 reads MNHNS; CDR2 reads SASEGT. The CDR3 reads CASTGRRDSNQPQHF. The CDR3 DNA reads TGTGCCAGCACCGGAAGGAGGGATAGCAATCAGCCCCAGCATTTT.

V and J are TRBV29-1 and TRBJ2-5; weak D call: TRBD1 (6 bases). From germline, CDR1 is SQVTM and CDR2 ANQGSEA. V dropped 7 bases and J dropped 5 bases, with 20 bases sitting between them. The CDR3 is made up of 14 amino acids. The CDR3 loop is CSAETGPLWETQYF. The CDR3 DNA is TGCAGCGCAGAGACAGGTCCCCTCTGGGAGACCCAGTACTTC.

This chain uses TRBV7-9 with TRBJ2-5, with TRBD1 matching over 7 bases. With V trimmed by 7 bases and J by 4 bases, 12 bases remained unmatched. CDR3 length equals 15 residues. The V gene's germline CDR1 is SEHNR and CDR2 FQNEAQ (reference sequence). The CDR3 DNA reads TGTGCCAGCATCGGGATGGGGACAGTTATAGAGACCCAGTACTTC. Translation gives CASIGMGTVIETQYF.

This clone was seen only once. The chain combines TRBV18 with TRBJ2-1; TRBD2 matches at 15 bases. The length of the CDR3 is 15 residues. Germline CDR1 reads KGHSH; CDR2 reads LQKENI. The J segment lost 10 bases and the V segment lost 6 bases, leaving 7 bases of the junction unmatched. The CDR3 loop reads CASSSGTSGRREQFF. CDR3 in DNA: TGTGCCAGCTCCTCCGGGACTAGCGGGAGGCGGGAGCAGTTCTTC.

A few counts support this clone. The chain combines TRBV5-4 with TRBJ2-1; 9 bases are shared with TRBD1. The germline gives CDR1 SGHNT, CDR2 YYREEE (reference sequence). V was pared by 4 bases and J by 3 bases, with 5 bases of the junction left unmatched. The CDR3 has 15 residues. The CDR3 region is CASSASGQGYNEQFF. The CDR3 DNA sequence: TGTGCCAGCAGCGCCTCGGGACAGGGCTACAATGAGCAGTTCTTC.

The rearrangement joins TRBV27 to TRBJ1-2; 9 bases align to TRBD1. This CDR3 is built from 14 residues. J was trimmed by 5 bases and V by 2 bases; bases with no gene match: 3. Germline V lookup: CDR1 MNHEY, CDR2 SMNVEV (reference sequence). CDR3 sequence: CASSLTGGPYGYTF. DNA for the CDR3: TGTGCCAGCAGTTTAACAGGGGGCCCTTATGGCTACACCTTC.

The V call is TRBV7-8, the J call TRBJ1-1; the D gene is possibly TRBD1 (6 bases). The CDR3 runs to 14 residues. Germline V lookup: CDR1 SGHVS, CDR2 FQNEAQ. The V gene lost 5 bases and the J gene lost 4 bases, with 14 bases spanning the gap. The CDR3 spells CASSPTGKVTEAFF. The DNA of the CDR3 is TGTGCCAGCAGCCCCACAGGGAAGGTCACTGAAGCTTTCTTT.

The CDR3 here is CASSPRPDTQYF. CDR3 bases: TGTGCCAGCAGTCCTCGTCCAGATACGCAGTATTTT. The J gene is TRBJ2-3, the V gene TRBV6-5, with D hard to call. CDR1 and CDR2 from the germline V gene are MNHEY and SVGAGI. The V end lost 5 bases, the J end lost 4 bases, and 7 bases lay between the germline ends. The CDR3 is 12 residues long.

V and J are TRBV9 and TRBJ2-6; D call uncertain. Germline CDR1 is SGDLS and CDR2 is YYNGEE. V was cut by 1 base and J by 4 bases, with 3 bases left in between. The CDR3 has 13 residues. CDR3 sequence (DNA): TGTGCCAGCAGCGTATCCGGGGCCAACGTCCTGACTTTC. It encodes CASSVSGANVLTF.

The chain is built from TRBV6-5 and TRBJ1-2; a weak D match, TRBD1 (6 bases). The V and J ends lost 7 bases and 6 bases respectively, with 15 bases between them. The length of the CDR3 is 13 residues. Germline lookup yields CDR1 MNHEY and CDR2 SVGAGI. For the CDR3, the DNA is TGTGCCAGCACCCTAGGACAGTCCCATGGCTACACCTTC. Its translation: CASTLGQSHGYTF.

There are a few counts of this clone. CDR3 protein: CASSLASNQPQHF. The CDR3 DNA is TGCGCCAGCAGCTTGGCTAGCAATCAGCCCCAGCATTTT. V usage is TRBV5-1 and J usage is TRBJ1-5; D unresolved. The CDR3 is 13 amino acids. Germline V CDR1 and CDR2: SGHRS, YFSETQ. Trimming took off 0 bases at V and 0 bases at J, with 1 base between the two ends.

This clone came up once. V and J are TRBV16 and TRBJ1-3; 8 bases are shared with TRBD1. Germline trimming cut 4 bases from V and 2 bases from J; bases unmatched to any gene: 4. The CDR3 spans 15 residues. Per germline, CDR1 KGHSY and CDR2 FQNENV. The CDR3 nucleotides read TGTGCCAGCAGCCGAGGACAGGGTGCTGGAAACACCATATATTTT. Encoded protein: CASSRGQGAGNTIYF.

The rearrangement joins TRBV5-1 to TRBJ2-3, with D maybe TRBD2 (6 bases). Trimming took off 4 bases at V and 2 bases at J, with 14 bases between the two ends. CDR1 is SGHRS, CDR2 YFSETQ, per germline. CDR3 size: 15 residues. The CDR3 nucleotides are TGCGCCAGCAGCCTCCCGCCGGGAGTCACAGATACGCAGTATTTT. Translating gives CASSLPPGVTDTQYF.

The gene calls are TRBV9 and TRBJ1-5, with D tentatively TRBD1 (5 bases). V lost 0 bases and J 3 bases, leaving 10 bases between the germline ends. Germline-derived CDR1 and CDR2 are SGDLS and YYNGEE. The CDR3 contains 15 residues. The CDR3 DNA is TGTGCCAGCAGCGTAGGGGGAGGGGTCAATCAGCCCCAGCATTTT. Its protein product is CASSVGGGVNQPQHF.

The chain has TRBV27 and TRBJ2-3; weak D call: TRBD2 (5 bases). The length of the CDR3 is 14 residues. Trimming shortened V by 4 bases and J by 0 bases, and 8 bases separated the two germline ends. Germline V CDR1 and CDR2: MNHEY, SMNVEV (reference sequence). Here the CDR3 DNA reads TGTGCCAGCAGTTGGGCGGGTAGCACAGATACGCAGTATTTT. This encodes CASSWAGSTDTQYF.

The chain is built from TRBV6-5 and TRBJ1-1, with 8 bases aligning to TRBD1. Germline V gives CDR1 MNHEY, CDR2 SVGAGI. V shed 2 bases and J 7 bases; nucleotides not matched to a gene: 3. The CDR3 contains 13 residues. The CDR3 region has the DNA TGTGCCAGCAGTTACCTCGGACAGGGTGAAGCTTTCTTT. Translated: CASSYLGQGEAFF.

This sequence joins TRBV7-6 and TRBJ2-1; 9 bases match TRBD1. Germline values: CDR1 SGHVS, CDR2 FNYEAQ. Germline trimming cut 5 bases from V and 1 base from J; bases unmatched to any gene: 3. The CDR3 runs 15 residues. CDR3 in amino acids: CASSKTGGSYNEQFF. CDR3 DNA: TGTGCCAGCAGCAAGACAGGGGGTTCCTACAATGAGCAGTTCTTC.

The J gene is TRBJ2-7, the V gene TRBV9; 8 nucleotides align to TRBD1. Germline V CDR1 and CDR2: SGDLS, YYNGEE. Trimming took 4 bases from V and 3 from J; bases not matched to a gene: 6. This CDR3 spans 14 amino acids. The CDR3 nucleotides read TGTGCCAGCAGCCCCGGGACAGGCTACTACGAGCAGTACTTC. Its translation: CASSPGTGYYEQYF.

The V gene is TRBV2, the J gene TRBJ1-2; perhaps TRBD1 as D (5 bases). This CDR3 is 16 amino acids long. V dropped 2 bases and J dropped 3 bases, with 16 bases sitting between them. The germline gives CDR1 SNHLY, CDR2 FYNNEI. The CDR3 loop reads CASSETPGTEYYGYTF. CDR3 DNA sequence: TGTGCCAGCAGTGAAACACCCGGGACGGAATACTATGGCTACACCTTC.

This sequence joins TRBV5-6 and TRBJ2-7; D is uncertain. Germline CDR1 and CDR2: SGHDT and YYEEEE. The CDR3 has 13 amino acids. The V end lost 0 bases, the J end lost 4 bases, and 8 bases lay between the germline ends. This chain's CDR3 is CASSLGFSYEQYF. The CDR3 DNA sequence: TGTGCCAGCAGCTTGGGATTTTCGTACGAGCAGTACTTC.

The chain couples TRBV6-5 to TRBJ2-7; TRBD2 aligns across 8 bases. This CDR3 contains 13 residues. Unmatched junction bases numbered 1, after V lost 1 base and J lost 5 bases. Germline values: CDR1 MNHEY, CDR2 SVGAGI. For the CDR3, the DNA is TGTGCCAGCAGTTACTACGGGGGGGACGAGCAGTACTTC. As protein: CASSYYGGDEQYF.